This T cell receptor (beta chain) was recorded in a study of cytomegalovirus exposure and HLA in healthy donors. General study results and limits: Researchers counted about 150 TCR beta chains as cytomegalovirus-associated. Reportedly, a later analysis found an Asian-associated ancestry cluster had fewer N-insertions than the approximately 700-donor mean. Within the data, a cluster of highly shared sequence variants was likely a sequencing artifact.

Trimming removed 1 base at V and 4 bases at J, with 7 bases between. The CDR3 runs to 13 residues. In germline, CDR1 is LNHNV, CDR2 YYDKDF (reference sequence). As regards this clone: Its specificity is unknown.

PCR primers comprised 60 Vbeta and 13 Jbeta primers. Produced via immunoSEQ multiplex PCR; TCRdb's table is partial and in-frame only. The sample holds about 40,000 clones. The chain employs TRBV15 and TRBJ2-5, with TRBD1 as a possible D gene (6 bases). This sequence was found in a man between 40 and 49 years old in good health and CMV-seropositive. The sequenced sample was PBMCs. CDR3 residues: CATSRVGGETQYF. Written as DNA, the CDR3 is TGTGCCACCAGCAGAGTAGGGGGAGAGACCCAGTACTTC.